This is a list of T cell receptor beta chains from one sample in a study of cytomegalovirus exposure and HLA in healthy donors. The assay was immunoSEQ multiplex PCR, and TCRdb's table has in-frame clones only and misses some. Seen here are under 150,000 clones, around four fifths observed once, and the top ten hold 5.5% to 7.5%. Sequencing was performed on PBMCs. The receptors were gathered from a woman aged 40 to 50 in good health and CMV-seropositive. CDR3s include the opening cysteine and the closing phenylalanine or tryptophan. Each record gives: D gene, J gene, clone size, V gene, CDR3 protein, CDR3 DNA. The D gene is left open where the match is weak. Size tells how often a clone was seen (once, few, many) or the class of an expanded clone, and some rows leave it out.

D gene: .; J gene: TRBJ2-5; clone size: once; V gene: TRBV15; CDR3 protein: CATSRDRGWETQYF; CDR3 DNA: TGTGCCACCAGCAGAGATCGAGGATGGGAGACCCAGTACTTC
D gene: .; J gene: TRBJ1-5; clone size: .; V gene: TRBV28; CDR3 protein: CASSLLHQPQHF; CDR3 DNA: TGTGCCAGCAGTTTACTCCATCAGCCCCAGCATTTT
D gene: .; J gene: TRBJ2-1; clone size: .; V gene: TRBV18; CDR3 protein: CASSPDNEQFF; CDR3 DNA: TGTGCCAGCTCACCCGACAATGAGCAGTTCTTC
D gene: .; J gene: TRBJ2-4; clone size: .; V gene: TRBV2; CDR3 protein: CATRYMAGLTKNIQYF; CDR3 DNA: TGTGCCACCAGATATATGGCGGGGTTGACCAAAAACATTCAGTACTTC
D gene: .; J gene: TRBJ2-1; clone size: .; V gene: TRBV20-1; CDR3 protein: CSAKGNEQFF; CDR3 DNA: TGCAGTGCTAAGGGGAATGAGCAGTTCTTC
D gene: .; J gene: TRBJ1-5; clone size: .; V gene: TRBV7-8; CDR3 protein: CASSPNSFAGLGNQPQHF; CDR3 DNA: TGTGCCAGCAGCCCCAACTCTTTTGCGGGCCTGGGCAATCAGCCCCAGCATTTT
D gene: TRBD1; J gene: TRBJ2-1; clone size: .; V gene: TRBV9; CDR3 protein: CASSGRLGTGDNEQFF; CDR3 DNA: TGTGCCAGCAGCGGCCGCCTGGGGACAGGGGACAATGAGCAGTTCTTC
D gene: TRBD1; J gene: TRBJ2-7; clone size: .; V gene: TRBV9; CDR3 protein: CASSVGGQGHSYEQYF; CDR3 DNA: TGTGCCAGCAGCGTGGGTGGACAGGGGCACTCCTACGAGCAGTACTTC
D gene: TRBD1; J gene: TRBJ1-1; clone size: .; V gene: TRBV6-5; CDR3 protein: CASSAGQGLNTEAFF; CDR3 DNA: TGTGCCAGCAGTGCCGGACAGGGTTTGAACACTGAAGCTTTCTTT
D gene: TRBD2; J gene: TRBJ2-2; clone size: .; V gene: TRBV10-3; CDR3 protein: CAIRVGLAGAHGELFF; CDR3 DNA: TGTGCCATCAGGGTGGGACTAGCGGGAGCGCACGGGGAGCTGTTTTTT
D gene: .; J gene: TRBJ1-4; clone size: few; V gene: TRBV6-5; CDR3 protein: CASSYTTGTNEKLFF; CDR3 DNA: TGTGCCAGCAGTTATACAACCGGGACAAATGAAAAACTGTTTTTT
D gene: .; J gene: TRBJ2-2; clone size: .; V gene: TRBV19; CDR3 protein: CASSTDTGELFF; CDR3 DNA: TGTGCCAGTAGTACGGACACCGGGGAGCTGTTTTTT
D gene: .; J gene: TRBJ2-7; clone size: .; V gene: TRBV19; CDR3 protein: CASRPRTDPGYSYEQYF; CDR3 DNA: TGTGCCAGTAGACCCCGGACAGATCCAGGGTACTCCTACGAGCAGTACTTC